Below, one TCR beta chain is given with its context. The junction had 5 bases not matched to a gene; V was cut back by 0 bases and J by 0 bases. Germline V gene lookup returns CDR1 LGHNA and CDR2 YSLEER. CDR3 length equals 17 residues. The data originate from a study of CD8 T cells in Susac syndrome. Reverse transcription of 0.5 to 1 ug RNA was carried out with random hexamers. A multiplex approach, immunoSEQ multiplex PCR, amplified TCR beta CDR3 across 54 Vbeta and 13 Jbeta. TCRdb independently ran MiXCR on the immunoSEQ multiplex PCR reads; one entry per CDR3 protein. In the table there are more than 150,000 distinct CDR3 sequences, 95% to 97% of which are singletons. Sequencing of TCR beta was undertaken in CD8+ and CD4+ T cells derived from blood. The diagnostic criteria for definite or probable disease, as recently defined, were met by the patients with Susac syndrome. Through negative isolation, CD4+ and CD8+ T cells were obtained, while TEMRA cells were enriched using FACS.

The source material was CD4+ T cells from PBMCs. J is TRBJ2-7 and V is TRBV4-3; 10 bases are shared with TRBD2. This sequence was found in a human donor with Susac syndrome. CDR3 protein: CASSQDITSGTSYEQYF. CDR3 bases: TGCGCCAGCAGCCAAGATATAACTAGCGGGACCTCCTACGAGCAGTACTTC.